Following are 11 T cell receptor beta chains from one sample sequenced in a study of identical twins' blood T cells. TCRdb independently ran MiXCR on the 5' RACE reads; one entry per CDR3 protein. This table holds hundreds of thousands of distinct CDR3 sequences, roughly 31% found once. The sequencing sample was made of PBMCs. The receptors here all came from a woman aged 18-49 years in good health.

This clonotype was detected many times. The CDR3 nucleotides are TGTGCCAGCAGTGCCTACAGGGGGATAACTGAAGCTTTCTTT. This translates into CASSAYRGITEAFF. The chain couples TRBV12-3 or TRBV12-4 to TRBJ1-1; 8 bases line up with TRBD1. The CDR3 is made up of 14 amino acids. V shed 5 bases and J 5 bases; nucleotides not matched to a gene: 7.

The chain links TRBV11-3 to TRBJ1-1; D might be TRBD1 (5 bases). The germline V and J ends were trimmed by 8 bases and 1 base, with 20 bases remaining between them. The CDR3 consists of 16 residues. CDR1 and CDR2 (germline): SGHNT, YENEEA. The chain's CDR3 is CASEGIYSQPNTEAFF. The CDR3 nucleotides read TGTGCCAGCGAGGGGATCTACTCCCAACCGAACACTGAAGCTTTCTTT.

The genes are TRBV3-1 and TRBJ2-7; D uncertain. The V and J ends lost 4 bases and 6 bases respectively, with 16 bases between them. Germline values: CDR1 LGHDT, CDR2 YNNKEL (reference sequence). This CDR3 has 14 residues. For the CDR3, the DNA is TGTGCCAGCAGCCCGCTTAGGAATTTGGGCGAGCAGTACTTC. As protein: CASSPLRNLGEQYF.

This chain connects TRBV7-2 to TRBJ2-1; D is unclear. Germline V lookup: CDR1 SGHTA, CDR2 FQGNSA. Between the trimmed V and J ends, which lost 1 base and 12 bases, there was a span of 10 bases. The CDR3 totals 12 residues. This CDR3 is CASSLGDVRQFF. CDR3 coding DNA: TGTGCCAGCAGCTTAGGAGATGTTCGGCAGTTCTTC. The full variable domain, with the rest looked up from reference TRBV7-2 and TRBJ2-1, is GAGVSQSPSNKVTEKGKDVELRCDPISGHTALYWYRQSLGQGLEFLIYFQGNSAPDKSGLPSDRFSAERTGGSVSTLTIQRTQQEDSAVYLCASSLGDVRQFFGPGTRLTVL.

The chain recombines TRBV5-1 with TRBJ2-5, with D hard to call. V was clipped by 2 bases and J by 4 bases, with 9 bases between them. CDR1 and CDR2 (germline): SGHRS, YFSETQ. This CDR3 has 13 residues. The CDR3 DNA sequence: TGCGCCAGCAGCTTTTCCGAGATAGAGACCCAGTACTTC. It is translated as CASSFSEIETQYF.

The rearrangement joins TRBV7-8 to TRBJ2-7, with D possibly being TRBD1 (5 bases). CDR1 is SGHVS and CDR2 is FQNEAQ in the germline V gene. CDR3 length: 14 amino acids. The V gene lost 1 base and the J gene lost 6 bases, with 13 bases spanning the gap. For the CDR3, the DNA is TGTGCCAGCAGCTTAGTTCAGGGTTCGGGCGAGCAGTACTTC. It is translated as CASSLVQGSGEQYF.

The CDR3 loop is CASSLGASTTGELFF. The CDR3 coding sequence is TGTGCCAGCAGCTTAGGCGCTAGCACGACCGGGGAGCTGTTTTTT. The chain uses TRBV13 and TRBJ2-2, with TRBD2 as a possible D gene (5 bases). Germline V gives CDR1 PRHDT, CDR2 FYEKMQ (reference sequence). The CDR3 is made up of 15 amino acids. Trimming stripped 0 bases from V and 5 bases from J, with 10 bases between.

This clonotype was found a few times. The chain recombines TRBV29-1 with TRBJ1-2, with D hard to call. The CDR3 runs to 11 residues. Germline V gene lookup returns CDR1 SQVTM and CDR2 ANQGSEA. The V end was cut by 7 bases, the J end by 8 bases, with 14 bases between. The CDR3 sequence: CSGKDGGGYTF. The CDR3 nucleotides read TGCAGCGGAAAGGACGGCGGGGGCTACACCTTC.

The V and J genes are TRBV7-2 and TRBJ1-4; D is perhaps TRBD1 (5 bases). There are 15 residues in the CDR3. Trimming shortened V by 4 bases and J by 8 bases, and 17 bases separated the two germline ends. Germline V gene sequence: CDR1 SGHTA, CDR2 FQGNSA. The CDR3 nucleotides are TGTGCCAGCAGCTACCAGGGAATGGCATACGAAAAACTGTTTTTT. Protein sequence: CASSYQGMAYEKLFF.

The gene calls are TRBV19 and TRBJ2-1; D gene uncertain. The CDR3 length is 13 residues. Trimming stripped 1 base from V and 2 bases from J, with 3 bases between. The germline V gene has CDR1 LNHDA and CDR2 SQIVND (reference sequence). The CDR3 DNA is TGTGCCAGTAGTATAGGGCCCTACAATGAGCAGTTCTTC. This codes for CASSIGPYNEQFF.

The chain employs TRBV7-2 and TRBJ1-6, with unresolved D. V lost 5 bases, J lost 0 bases, and 11 bases lay in between. Germline values: CDR1 SGHTA, CDR2 FQGNSA. This CDR3 has 16 amino acids. The CDR3 loop reads CASSPYHNSYNSPLHF. In DNA, the CDR3 is TGTGCCAGCAGCCCATATCACAACTCCTATAATTCACCCCTCCACTTT.